These 26 T cell receptor beta chains share one sample of origin, sequenced in a study of blood T cell repertoires in COVID-19. Profiled with immunoSEQ multiplex PCR; TCRdb holds only in-frame clones, not every one. The sample shows 490,000 or so clones, roughly nine tenths of them seen only once. Sequenced material: PBMCs or T cells enriched from blood (not recorded which). These receptors were taken from a woman aged 55-70 years who had recovered from COVID-19.

The V and J genes are TRBV11-3 and TRBJ1-2; TRBD1 agrees at 10 bases. Germline CDR1 reads SGHNT; CDR2 reads YENEEA. Trimming removed 5 bases from V and 3 bases from J; junction bases left unmatched: 6. This CDR3 has 15 residues. CDR3 amino acids: CASSPRQGAYYGYTF. The CDR3 region has the DNA TGTGCCAGCAGCCCCCGACAGGGGGCCTACTATGGCTACACCTTC.

To note about this clone: Distinct nucleotide sequences in the sample also encode this CDR3. This chain uses TRBV5-1 with TRBJ2-5; tentative D call: TRBD2 (5 bases). The CDR3 loop spans 12 amino acids. Trimming removed 0 bases from V and 8 bases from J, with 8 bases in between. CDR1 SGHRS and CDR2 YFSETQ come from the germline V gene. The CDR3 DNA reads as TGCGCCAGCAGCTTGGAGGGAGAAACCCAGTACTTC. Amino acid sequence: CASSLEGETQYF.

This clone appeared a single time. CDR3 DNA: TGTGCCAGTGGGCGGACAGGGGATGAAAAACTGTTTTTT. Its translation is CASGRTGDEKLFF. The chain couples TRBV19 to TRBJ1-4; TRBD1 agrees at 9 bases. Germline CDR1 LNHDA, CDR2 SQIVND (reference sequence). With 8 bases clipped from V and 6 bases from J, the junction kept 4 bases outside the gene matches. The CDR3 length is 13 residues.

The rearrangement links TRBV4-1 to TRBJ2-7, with TRBD1 matching over 9 bases. The CDR3 loop spans 13 amino acids. Losses at the gene ends were 6 bases for V and 5 bases for J; bases not matched to a gene: 5. Germline V gene lookup returns CDR1 MGHRA and CDR2 YSYEKL. This chain's CDR3 is CASSPGTGNEQYF. The DNA for the CDR3 is TGCGCCAGCAGTCCCGGGACAGGGAACGAGCAGTACTTC.

The V gene is TRBV5-1, the J gene TRBJ1-1; D uncertain. Trimming took 6 bases from V and 2 from J, leaving 8 bases between them. Germline-derived CDR1 and CDR2 are SGHRS and YFSETQ. The CDR3 runs to 12 residues. The CDR3 region is CASKEGNTEAFF. For the CDR3, the DNA is TGCGCCAGCAAAGAGGGAAACACTGAAGCTTTCTTT. The whole variable domain, remainder taken from reference TRBV5-1 and TRBJ1-1, is KAGVTQTPRYLIKTRGQQVTLSCSPISGHRSVSWYQQTPGQGLQFLFEYFSETQRNKGNFPGRFSGRQFSNSRSEMNVSTLELGDSALYLCASKEGNTEAFFGQGTRLTVV.

The chain combines TRBV7-2 with TRBJ2-3; 7 bases match TRBD2. V shed 4 bases, J shed 0 bases, and the junction held 10 bases outside the gene matches. Germline CDR1 is SGHTA and CDR2 is FQGNSA. The CDR3 covers 17 residues. The DNA for the CDR3 is TGTGCCAGCAGCTCAGGCCAAAGCGGGGCTAGCACAGATACGCAGTATTTT. This translates into CASSSGQSGASTDTQYF.

This clone was observed a few times. This sequence joins TRBV9 and TRBJ2-1, with 7 bases matching TRBD1. CDR3 size: 15 residues. The trim removed 3 bases at V and 3 bases at J, leaving 6 bases unmatched. The V gene's germline CDR1 is SGDLS and CDR2 YYNGEE. Here the CDR3 DNA reads TGTGCCAGCAGCGAACAGGGACAGAGCTACAATGAGCAGTTCTTC. Encoded protein: CASSEQGQSYNEQFF.

This chain joins TRBV24-1 and TRBJ1-1, with 9 bases that match TRBD1. The CDR3 runs 14 residues. CDR1 and CDR2 (germline): KGHDR, SFDVKD. V lost 3 bases to trimming and J lost 8 bases; unmatched junction nucleotides: 6. The CDR3 DNA sequence: TGTGCCACCAGTGATCGGGACAGGGCCAGGGAAGCTTTCTTT. It encodes CATSDRDRAREAFF.

This chain uses TRBV5-1 with TRBJ2-3, with 7 bases identical to TRBD1. The germline V gene has CDR1 SGHRS and CDR2 YFSETQ. The CDR3 is 15 amino acids. V lost 0 bases and J lost 5; bases outside the gene matches: 6. CDR3 bases: TGCGCCAGCAGCTTGGGACAGGGTCAAGGAGATACGCAGTATTTT. Its protein product is CASSLGQGQGDTQYF.

The chain is built from TRBV6-5 and TRBJ2-7; tentative D call: TRBD1 (6 bases). The CDR3 is 11 residues long. V was trimmed by 8 bases and J by 7 bases, leaving 12 bases between them. The germline V gene has CDR1 MNHEY and CDR2 SVGAGI. The CDR3 loop reads CASGGGLEQYV. The DNA of the CDR3 is TGTGCCAGCGGGGGCGGGTTAGAGCAGTACGTC.

About this clone itself: Additional DNA sequences in this sample encode the identical CDR3. The gene calls are TRBV27 and TRBJ2-7, with 9 positions matching TRBD1. With 5 bases clipped from V and 3 bases from J, the junction kept 5 bases outside the gene matches. This CDR3 is 14 amino acids long. The germline V gene encodes CDR1 MNHEY and CDR2 SMNVEV (reference sequence). The CDR3 sequence: CASSLGQGLYEQYF. CDR3 nucleotides: TGTGCCAGCAGTCTGGGACAGGGTCTCTACGAGCAGTACTTC.

This chain links TRBV7-2 with TRBJ2-6, with 8 positions matching TRBD1. This CDR3 is 15 amino acids long. Germline loops: CDR1 SGHTA, CDR2 FQGNSA. With 8 bases clipped from V and 2 bases from J, the junction kept 5 bases outside the gene matches. The CDR3 nucleotides read TGTGCCAGCCGGGACAGGCGCCCTGGGGCCAACGTCCTGACTTTC. The encoded protein is CASRDRRPGANVLTF.

This clone has more than one count but fewer than ten. V usage is TRBV5-4 and J usage is TRBJ2-2; TRBD1 agrees at 7 bases. Germline CDR1 SGHNT, CDR2 YYREEE (reference sequence). V was clipped by 2 bases and J by 2 bases; unmatched bases: 6. The CDR3 length is 16 residues. CDR3 loop: CASSFAQGSNTGELFF. Here the CDR3 DNA reads TGTGCCAGCAGCTTTGCACAGGGGAGTAACACCGGGGAGCTGTTTTTT.

For this clone: The sample contains more than one DNA sequence encoding this CDR3. This chain uses TRBV6-5 with TRBJ2-1; D possibly corresponds to TRBD2 (5 bases). Trimming removed 2 bases from V and 3 bases from J, with 5 bases in between. The CDR3 is 13 amino acids. Germline CDR1 is MNHEY and CDR2 is SVGAGI. The CDR3 DNA reads as TGTGCCAGCAGTTACAGCGGCTACAATGAGCAGTTCTTC. Its protein is CASSYSGYNEQFF.

V gene TRBV9 combines with J gene TRBJ2-3; 8 bases align to TRBD2. J gave up 5 bases and V 6 bases, and 11 bases lay outside the gene matches. Germline CDR1 and CDR2: SGDLS and YYNGEE. This CDR3 spans 15 amino acids. In nucleotides, the CDR3 is TGTGCCAGCACCCAATCCGGGGGGGCGGGAGATACGCAGTATTTT. Translating gives CASTQSGGAGDTQYF.

This clone was observed once. The chain carries TRBV11-3 and TRBJ2-7, with 9 bases matching TRBD1. The germline gives CDR1 SGHNT, CDR2 YENEEA. This CDR3 has 15 amino acids. V dropped 3 bases and J dropped 4; count of bases not matched to a gene: 7. The CDR3 spells CASSFMTGGMYEQYF. CDR3 DNA sequence: TGTGCCAGCAGCTTTATGACAGGGGGTATGTACGAGCAGTACTTC.

The V call is TRBV20-1, the J call TRBJ1-2; D not resolved. Trimming took off 3 bases at V and 8 bases at J, with 10 bases between the two ends. The germline V gene encodes CDR1 DFQATT and CDR2 SNEGSKA (reference sequence). The CDR3 length is 11 residues. CDR3 DNA: TGCAGTGCTAGGGCCGGGTCCGGCTACACCTTC. Its translation: CSARAGSGYTF.

A single count supports this clone. This may be a read error: a much more frequent sequence differs by one nucleotide. At the DNA level, this CDR3 is encoded by other sequences in the same sample as well. The chain joins TRBV5-1 to TRBJ2-2, with a weak D call TRBD1 (6 bases). Looked up from germline, CDR1 is SGHRS and CDR2 is YFSETQ. V lost 4 bases and J lost 4, with 11 bases in between. CDR3 length equals 14 residues. CDR3 protein: CASSPGQLTGELFF. The CDR3, as DNA: TGCGCCAGCAGCCCCGGACAGCTCACCGGGGAGCTGTTTTTT.

The chain is built from TRBV30 and TRBJ2-7; D possibly corresponds to TRBD1 (5 bases). Trimming pared 6 bases from V and 2 bases from J, leaving 11 bases between. From germline, CDR1 is GTSNPN and CDR2 SVGIG (reference sequence). The CDR3 totals 12 residues. The CDR3 nucleotides are TGTGCCTGTACAGGTGCTGCCTACGAGCAGTACTTC. Amino acids: CACTGAAYEQYF.

The chain recombines TRBV7-8 with TRBJ1-4; the D gene is possibly TRBD1 (6 bases). The germline CDR1 and CDR2 sequences are SGHVS and FQNEAQ. This CDR3 region has 14 residues. Trimming pared 1 base from V and 5 bases from J, leaving 8 bases between. CDR3 DNA: TGTGCCAGCAGCTTAGGAGGACAGAATGAAAAACTGTTTTTT. Its protein product is CASSLGGQNEKLFF.

This sequence joins TRBV19 and TRBJ1-2, with D unclear. V was pared by 6 bases and J by 0 bases, with 14 bases between. The germline V gene encodes CDR1 LNHDA and CDR2 SQIVND (reference sequence). The CDR3 is 15 residues long. Here the CDR3 DNA reads TGTGCCAGTAGCCGGGTGGAGGCCGCTAACTATGGCTACACCTTC. Protein: CASSRVEAANYGYTF. The whole variable domain, filled in from reference TRBV19 and TRBJ1-2, reads DGGITQSPKYLFRKEGQNVTLSCEQNLNHDAMYWYRQDPGQGLRLIYYSQIVNDFQKGDIAEGYSVSREKKESFPLTVTSAQKNPTAFYLCASSRVEAANYGYTFGSGTRLTVV.

V and J are TRBV5-1 and TRBJ2-7; TRBD1 matches at 7 bases. Unmatched junction bases numbered 10, after V lost 4 bases and J lost 3 bases. The CDR3 runs to 15 residues. Germline lookup yields CDR1 SGHRS and CDR2 YFSETQ. This CDR3 is CASSRDRDWDYEQYF. The CDR3 nucleotides are TGCGCCAGCAGCCGAGACAGGGATTGGGACTACGAGCAGTACTTC.

The J gene is TRBJ1-4, the V gene TRBV19; a possible D gene is TRBD1 (5 bases). The ends were cut back, 5 bases at V and 0 bases at J, with 13 bases in the middle. Germline-derived CDR1 and CDR2 are LNHDA and SQIVND (reference sequence). This CDR3 is built from 16 residues. The CDR3 region is CASSWGLQATNEKLFF. For the CDR3, the DNA is TGTGCCAGTAGTTGGGGCCTCCAGGCAACTAATGAAAAACTGTTTTTT.

The V gene is TRBV5-1, the J gene TRBJ2-2; D is uncertain. CDR1 and CDR2 (germline): SGHRS, YFSETQ. Trimming left V 2 bases short and J 6 bases short, with 14 bases between. The CDR3 contains 15 residues. CDR3 DNA sequence: TGCGCCAGCAGCTTAGGCGCCCAGGTGGCCGGGGAGCTGTTTTTT. It specifies CASSLGAQVAGELFF.

This chain connects TRBV19 to TRBJ1-2, with D hard to call. There are 16 residues in the CDR3. V lost 8 bases and J lost 3, with 22 bases in between. Germline CDR1 is LNHDA and CDR2 is SQIVND (reference sequence). CDR3 coding DNA: TGTGCCAGTGTCCACGGAAACGGGTTGGCTTACTATGGCTACACCTTC. Its protein is CASVHGNGLAYYGYTF.

This clone was detected only once. The V gene is TRBV24-1, the J gene TRBJ2-2, with D perhaps TRBD1 (5 bases). This CDR3 has 14 amino acids. Germline loops: CDR1 KGHDR, CDR2 SFDVKD. V was trimmed by 7 bases and J by 7 bases, leaving 15 bases between them. The CDR3 is CATRATPQGGELFF. In nucleotides, the CDR3 is TGTGCCACCAGGGCGACACCCCAGGGCGGGGAGCTGTTTTTT.